This T cell receptor (beta chain) was documented in a study of blood T cell repertoires in COVID-19. The wider study: COVID-19 samples from acute and convalescent phases originated in the United States, Italy and Spain. PBMCs, B-cell-depleted T cells, or T cells were the source of the cDNA or gDNA that made up the material.

How the authors handled the data: Reference gene primer amplification yielded estimated nucleated cell counts. Profiling relied on immunoSEQ multiplex PCR, and the TCRdb table lists in-frame clones only, not all of them. From that table come the V and J calls and clone size; the DNA was used to work out D and trimming. This sample yields about 140,000 clones, of which approximately 83% are seen a single time; 1.6% belongs to the top ten. The sequence was obtained from a human donor in a cohort sampled during active COVID-19. Source material: peripheral blood.

The CDR3 nucleotides are TGCGCCAGCAGCGTCCTACAGGGGAGTGAGACCCAGTACTTC. Its translation: CASSVLQGSETQYF. The rearrangement uses TRBV5-1 and TRBJ2-5; TRBD1 matches 7 bases. CDR1 is SGHRS and CDR2 is YFSETQ in the germline V gene. J was trimmed by 5 bases and V by 4 bases; bases with no gene match: 8. This CDR3 is 14 amino acids long.